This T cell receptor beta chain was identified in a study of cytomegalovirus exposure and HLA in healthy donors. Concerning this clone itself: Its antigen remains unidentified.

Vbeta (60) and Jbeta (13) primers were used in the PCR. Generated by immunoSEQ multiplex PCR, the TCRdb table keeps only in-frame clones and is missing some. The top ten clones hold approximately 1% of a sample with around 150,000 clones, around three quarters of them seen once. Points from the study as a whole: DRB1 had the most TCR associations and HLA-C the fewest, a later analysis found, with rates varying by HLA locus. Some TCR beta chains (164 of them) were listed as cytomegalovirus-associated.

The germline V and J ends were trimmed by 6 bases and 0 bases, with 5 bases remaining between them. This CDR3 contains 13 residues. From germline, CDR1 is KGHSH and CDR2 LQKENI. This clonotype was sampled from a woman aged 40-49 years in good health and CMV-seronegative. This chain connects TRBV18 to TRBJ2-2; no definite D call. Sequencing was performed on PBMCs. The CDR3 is CASSQSNTGELFF. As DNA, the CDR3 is TGTGCCAGCTCCCAATCGAACACCGGGGAGCTGTTTTTT.